Detailed here is one T cell receptor (beta chain). The antigen remains undetermined. The sample comes from a study of metastatic and nonmetastatic thyroid tumors. Study-level background: Comparison of repertoires was carried out across blood and tumor or nodule tissue from malignant and benign thyroid patients. Findings and caveats of the study: Benign nodules were reported to have significantly lower TCR beta diversity than malignant thyroid tumors, in blood and tumor.

There were no patients who had received any treatment before thyroid surgery. The junction had 12 bases not matched to a gene; V was cut back by 6 bases and J by 4 bases. There are 15 residues in the CDR3. CDR1 is MNHNS and CDR2 is SASEGT in the germline V gene. Study processing details: Differences in CDR3 between clinicopathological groups were drawn on to build a classifier intended to discriminate distant-metastatic papillary thyroid cancer patients. TCRdb re-analyzed the PCR reads through MiXCR. Here the V and J calls rest on TCRdb's processing, not on the authors' analysis. The table records about 32,000 clones, around 33% of them present only once.

The sample comprised tumor tissue. This clonotype originated in a female donor with papillary thyroid cancer or a benign thyroid nodule (not recorded which). Some clones in this sample may be carry-over from other donors' samples. The chain joins TRBV6-1 to TRBJ2-7; 7 bases align to TRBD1. CDR3 sequence reads: CASSRLDRVTYEQYF. CDR3 bases: TGTGCCAGCAGCCGATTAGACAGGGTCACTTACGAGCAGTACTTC.